This TCR beta chain was identified during a study of T cell repertoires in cytomegalovirus infection. Overall study results and limits: Dominating the ex vivo response were TCR beta clonotypes that were CMV-specific and HLA-C-restricted. Totalled public TCR beta family frequency picked out people who carried CMV plus the relevant HLA.

Germline CDR1 and CDR2: DFQATT and SNEGSKA (reference sequence). The CDR3 is 16 residues long. V gave up 2 bases and J gave up 2 bases, with 15 bases separating them. TCRdb independently ran MiXCR on the reads; one entry per CDR3 protein. The sample shows about 770,000 distinct CDR3 sequences, almost 30% of them seen only once. To note about this clonotype: The antigen remains undetermined.

The input for sequencing was cultured CD8+ T cells from PBMCs, taken from culture after CMV antigen stimulation. The chain carries TRBV20-1 and TRBJ2-2, with D perhaps matching TRBD2 (5 bases). The receptor comes from a human donor in good health (CMV status not recorded). Some clones in this sample may be carry-over from other donors' samples. DNA of the CDR3: TGCAGTGCTAGACCCGACGGGGAAGGAAACACCGGGGAGCTGTTTTTT. Protein product: CSARPDGEGNTGELFF.